The next 30 T cell receptor beta chains were all read from a single sample in a study of control samples from healthy donors and cancer patients. Profiled with immunoSEQ multiplex PCR; TCRdb holds only in-frame clones, not every one. This table holds approximately 81,000 clones, around 94% found once. Sample: blood. These receptors were taken from a woman between 18 and 29 years old in good health.

The CDR3 nucleotides read TGTGCCAGCAGGCCAGGGGTCTCCATCTACGAGCAGTACTTC. This sequence encodes CASRPGVSIYEQYF. This sequence joins TRBV6-6 and TRBJ2-7, with a weak D call TRBD1 (6 bases). Deletions cut 6 bases from V and 3 bases from J, with 15 bases between. The CDR3 consists of 14 residues. Germline V gives CDR1 MNHNY, CDR2 SVGAGI (reference sequence).

The chain combines TRBV2 with TRBJ2-2, with D perhaps matching TRBD2 (5 bases). Trimming left V 4 bases short and J 3 bases short, with 12 bases between. Germline V CDR1 and CDR2: SNHLY, FYNNEI. The CDR3 has 15 residues. CDR3 sequence: CASSGGKRYTGELFF. The CDR3 DNA follows: TGTGCCAGCAGTGGAGGGAAGAGATACACCGGGGAGCTGTTTTTT.

The chain is built from TRBV19 and TRBJ1-5, with unresolved D. Germline V gene sequence: CDR1 LNHDA, CDR2 SQIVND (reference sequence). This CDR3 has 15 amino acids. V was trimmed by 3 bases and J by 0 bases, leaving 9 bases between them. The CDR3 sequence: CASSIEALSNQPQHF. DNA for the CDR3: TGTGCCAGTAGTATCGAGGCACTTAGCAATCAGCCCCAGCATTTT.

J is TRBJ1-1 and V is TRBV6-4; maybe TRBD1 (5 bases). Germline V gene lookup returns CDR1 MRHNA and CDR2 SNTAGT. This CDR3 has 13 amino acids. V was pared by 0 bases and J by 4 bases, with 6 bases between. For the CDR3, the DNA is TGTGCCAGCAGTGACTCTGGGGGCACTGAAGCTTTCTTT. This translates into CASSDSGGTEAFF.

The chain is built from TRBV7-9 and TRBJ2-1; 9 bases agree with TRBD1. The ends lost 5 bases at V and 9 bases at J; junction bases unmatched: 8. CDR1 is SEHNR and CDR2 is FQNEAQ in the germline V gene (reference sequence). CDR3 length equals 14 residues. CDR3 region: CASSPTRDRVEQFF. The CDR3 bases are TGTGCCAGCAGCCCAACCCGGGACAGGGTTGAGCAGTTCTTC.

The chain has TRBV4-1 and TRBJ2-4; D is uncertain. CDR3 length: 15 amino acids. Trimming removed 1 base at V and 2 bases at J, with 9 bases between. Per germline, CDR1 MGHRA and CDR2 YSYEKL. CDR3 bases: TGCGCCAGCAGCCAAGGGTCCGGCACCAAAAACATTCAGTACTTC. The encoded protein is CASSQGSGTKNIQYF.

This rearrangement joins TRBV4-2 to TRBJ2-2; D remains unclear. The CDR3 is 12 amino acids. Trimming removed 3 bases from V and 5 bases from J, with 4 bases in between. Looked up from germline, CDR1 is LGHNA and CDR2 is YNFKEQ. The CDR3 sequence is CASSQVTGELFF. The DNA of the CDR3 is TGTGCCAGCAGCCAGGTTACCGGGGAGCTGTTTTTT.

This clone has a single count. The CDR3: CASSVAGDMGTEAFF. The DNA for the CDR3 is TGTGCCAGCAGCGTAGCTGGAGATATGGGAACTGAAGCTTTCTTT. This chain joins TRBV9 and TRBJ1-1; no firm D call. CDR1 SGDLS and CDR2 YYNGEE come from the germline V gene. This CDR3 contains 15 residues. V was trimmed by 0 bases and J by 5 bases, leaving 14 bases between them.

V usage is TRBV5-1 and J usage is TRBJ1-3; D is unclear. Germline CDR1 is SGHRS and CDR2 is YFSETQ. The length of the CDR3 is 17 residues. Trimming cost V 1 base and J 3 bases, with 17 bases left between them. The CDR3 bases are TGCGCCAGCAGCTTGCACGACATTTCGGGGATTGGAAACACCATATATTTT. Its translation: CASSLHDISGIGNTIYF.

This chain connects TRBV6-2 or TRBV6-3 to TRBJ2-1; the D call may be TRBD1 or TRBD2 (5 bases each). The germline V gene encodes CDR1 MNHEY and CDR2 SVGEGT. V shed 4 bases and J shed 6 bases, with 19 bases lying between them. The length of the CDR3 is 16 residues. CDR3 sequence (DNA): TGTGCCAGCAGTTTTTCTAAGGAAGGGACCGGCAATGAGCAGTTCTTC. It specifies CASSFSKEGTGNEQFF.

This rearrangement joins TRBV19 to TRBJ2-1; the match to TRBD1 covers 10 bases. Germline loops: CDR1 LNHDA, CDR2 SQIVND (reference sequence). The CDR3 runs to 16 residues. V lost 7 bases, J lost 1 base, and 7 bases stayed unmatched. The CDR3 DNA follows: TGTGCCAGTACCCCCCGGGACAGGGGTTCCTACAATGAGCAGTTCTTC. It yields the protein CASTPRDRGSYNEQFF.

By sample share, this clone is medium-sized. V and J are TRBV19 and TRBJ1-1, with TRBD1 as a possible D gene (5 bases). Germline-derived CDR1 and CDR2 are LNHDA and SQIVND (reference sequence). Trimming took 10 bases from V and 8 from J, leaving 14 bases between them. The CDR3 is 11 residues long. CDR3 nucleotides: TGTGCCATCGTAGAAGGGGCGGAAGCTTTCTTT. This encodes CAIVEGAEAFF.

The CDR3, as DNA: TGTGCCAGTAGTATAGATCGATTGCAGTTCTTC. It yields the protein CASSIDRLQFF. The chain couples TRBV19 to TRBJ2-1; D remains unclear. Germline CDR1 is LNHDA and CDR2 is SQIVND (reference sequence). The V end lost 0 bases, the J end lost 12 bases, and 6 bases lay between the germline ends. The CDR3 contains 11 residues.

In DNA form, the CDR3 reads TGTGCCAGCAGTATGGACTCCTACGAGCAGTACTTC. This translates into CASSMDSYEQYF. The chain joins TRBV12-3 or TRBV12-4 to TRBJ2-7; D not resolved. Trimming took 5 bases from V and 0 from J, leaving 5 bases between them. The CDR3 totals 12 residues.

V is TRBV6-2 or TRBV6-3 and J is TRBJ1-1; D unclear. Trimming cost V 4 bases and J 1 base, with 10 bases left between them. This CDR3 contains 14 residues. Germline-derived CDR1 and CDR2 are MNHEY and SVGEGT. The CDR3 here is CASSWLDTNTEAFF. Here the CDR3 DNA reads TGTGCCAGCAGTTGGCTGGATACGAACACTGAAGCTTTCTTT.

This clone showed up just once. V gene TRBV3-1 (or the pseudogene TRBV3-2) combines with J gene TRBJ1-6, with D hard to call. This CDR3 is 14 amino acids long. Germline V CDR1 and CDR2: LGHDT, YNNKEL (reference sequence). V lost 4 bases to trimming and J lost 0 bases, with 4 bases between them. CDR3 in DNA: TGTGCCAGCAGCCCGCCCTCCTATAATTCACCCCTCCACTTT. Its protein product is CASSPPSYNSPLHF.

The rearrangement links TRBV25-1 to TRBJ1-2, with D possibly being TRBD1 (5 bases). The V end was cut by 1 base, the J end by 8 bases, with 14 bases between. The length of the CDR3 is 14 residues. Germline V gives CDR1 MGHDK, CDR2 SYGVNS. The DNA of the CDR3 is TGTGCCAGCAGTGAATCAGTCAGGGTTCAGGGCTACACCTTC. This translates into CASSESVRVQGYTF.

The V and J genes are TRBV28 and TRBJ2-2; a possible D gene is TRBD1 (6 bases). Germline assignment: CDR1 MDHEN and CDR2 SYDVKM. V was clipped by 2 bases and J by 7 bases, with 20 bases between them. The CDR3 is 17 amino acids. CDR3 amino acids: CASSLRPPWGQGGELFF. CDR3 in DNA: TGTGCCAGCAGTTTACGGCCCCCTTGGGGGCAGGGCGGGGAGCTGTTTTTT.

V and J are TRBV28 and TRBJ2-1; 13 bases line up with TRBD2. Germline lookup yields CDR1 MDHEN and CDR2 SYDVKM. V was clipped by 8 bases and J by 5 bases; unmatched bases: 12. There are 17 residues in the CDR3. CDR3 amino acids: CASGLAGVPRTNNEQFF. The CDR3, as DNA: TGTGCCAGCGGACTAGCGGGGGTCCCCCGTACAAACAATGAGCAGTTCTTC.

The chain links TRBV27 to TRBJ1-4; D gene ambiguous. This CDR3 comprises 16 residues. Per the germline V gene, CDR1 is MNHEY and CDR2 is SMNVEV (reference sequence). V was shortened by 4 bases and J by 0 bases, with 12 bases between the two germline ends. The CDR3 loop is CASSSDIPATNEKLFF. CDR3 nucleotide sequence: TGTGCCAGCAGTTCAGACATACCAGCAACTAATGAAAAACTGTTTTTT.

The genes are TRBV19 and TRBJ2-7, with TRBD2 matching 8 bases. The CDR3 totals 15 residues. Trimming removed 6 bases from V and 1 base from J; junction bases left unmatched: 8. Germline V CDR1 and CDR2: LNHDA, SQIVND (reference sequence). The CDR3 bases are TGTGCCAGTAGGAGTGGGCGGGGGGAGTCCTACGAGCAGTACTTC. Translation: CASRSGRGESYEQYF.

The genes are TRBV10-3 and TRBJ1-1; D is possibly TRBD1 (6 bases). V shed 6 bases and J shed 2 bases, with 13 bases lying between them. This CDR3 is built from 14 residues. Germline assignment: CDR1 ENHRY and CDR2 SYGVKD. In nucleotides, the CDR3 is TGTGCCATCAGATTGGACAGAGCAAACACTGAAGCTTTCTTT. Translated: CAIRLDRANTEAFF.

This clone was seen just once. V is TRBV12-3 or TRBV12-4 and J is TRBJ1-2; D not resolved. V lost 9 bases to trimming and J lost 3 bases, with 11 bases between them. The CDR3 has 12 residues. CDR3 sequence: CASTEAYYGYTF. DNA for the CDR3: TGTGCCAGTACCGAGGCGTACTATGGCTACACCTTC.

The sample holds one count of this clone. The chain recombines TRBV11-2 with TRBJ2-1, with a weak D call TRBD2 (5 bases). Trimming took off 3 bases at V and 3 bases at J, with 18 bases between the two ends. Germline V gene sequence: CDR1 SGHAT, CDR2 FQNNGV. The CDR3 is 17 amino acids. The CDR3 loop is CASSLWERPLGYNEQFF. The DNA for the CDR3 is TGTGCCAGCAGCTTGTGGGAGCGGCCTCTCGGCTACAATGAGCAGTTCTTC.

The chain uses TRBV28 and TRBJ2-7, with a weak D call TRBD1 (6 bases). The CDR3 has 14 amino acids. V lost 6 bases and J lost 5, with 17 bases in between. The germline CDR1 and CDR2 sequences are MDHEN and SYDVKM. As DNA, the CDR3 is TGTGCCAGCAGCCGATCCACAGGGTCCCACGAGCAGTACTTC. Encoded protein: CASSRSTGSHEQYF.

V and J are TRBV4-2 and TRBJ1-6, with D unresolved. There are 14 residues in the CDR3. Trimming removed 4 bases at V and 7 bases at J, with 11 bases between. Germline CDR1 and CDR2: LGHNA and YNFKEQ. CDR3 bases: TGTGCCAGCAGCCCGGCAGGCGCAAATTCACCCCTCCACTTT. This encodes CASSPAGANSPLHF.

V is TRBV15 and J is TRBJ2-4, with 14 bases fitting TRBD2. Germline values: CDR1 LNHNV, CDR2 YYDKDF (reference sequence). There are 18 residues in the CDR3. Trimming at V came to 1 base and at J to 6 bases, leaving 8 bases not matched to a gene. The CDR3 DNA reads as TGTGCCACCAGCAGAGGCCCGACTAGCGGGGGGGCCGGAAACATTCAGTACTTC. Protein: CATSRGPTSGGAGNIQYF.

This chain joins TRBV28 and TRBJ2-7; 13 nucleotides agree with TRBD2. After removal of 6 bases from V and 3 bases from J, the junction contained 8 bases not matched to a gene. CDR3 length: 16 residues. CDR1 and CDR2 (germline): MDHEN, SYDVKM. The DNA for the CDR3 is TGTGCCAGCAGCTCCCCCTGGACTAGCGGGAGCTACGAGCAGTACTTC. Protein sequence: CASSSPWTSGSYEQYF. Full variable domain (rest looked up from reference TRBV28 and TRBJ2-7): DVKVTQSSRYLVKRTGEKVFLECVQDMDHENMFWYRQDPGLGLRLIYFSYDVKMKEKGDIPEGYSVSREKKERFSLILESASTNQTSMYLCASSSPWTSGSYEQYFGPGTRLTVT.

V and J are TRBV27 and TRBJ1-1; D is ambiguous. V was cut by 2 bases and J by 5 bases, with 12 bases left in between. The CDR3 runs to 14 residues. CDR1 is MNHEY, CDR2 SMNVEV, per germline (reference sequence). The CDR3 sequence: CASSLRRGMTEAFF. In nucleotides, the CDR3 is TGTGCCAGCAGTTTAAGACGGGGTATGACTGAAGCTTTCTTT.

The V call is TRBV27, the J call TRBJ1-5; no firm D call. Germline V gene lookup returns CDR1 MNHEY and CDR2 SMNVEV (reference sequence). V shed 4 bases and J shed 5 bases, with 12 bases lying between them. This CDR3 has 14 residues. The CDR3 DNA reads TGTGCCAGCAGTTCGTACAAGGAGGATCAGCCCCAGCATTTT. This encodes CASSSYKEDQPQHF.